This is a list of T cell receptor beta chains from one sample in a study. TCRdb itself ran the 5' RACE reads through MiXCR, one entry per CDR3 protein. The sample has 53,000 or so distinct CDR3 sequences, approximately 24% seen once. Sequenced material: tumor-infiltrating naive CD4+ T cells sorted from the breast tumor. Receptors originate from a female donor with breast cancer. Both conserved end residues are part of each CDR3. Each record gives: J gene, clone size, D gene, V gene, CDR3 protein, CDR3 DNA. A D gene is named only where the DNA matches it firmly. Clone sizes are given selectively: once, few, many, or a class where the clone is expanded.

TRBJ2-5	few	-	TRBV29-1	CSVEEGQETQYF	TGCAGCGTTGAGGAAGGTCAAGAGACCCAGTACTTC
TRBJ2-1	few	TRBD2	TRBV11-2	CASSFRLAAYNEQFF	TGTGCCAGCAGCTTTCGACTAGCGGCCTACAATGAGCAGTTCTTC
TRBJ1-4	few	-	TRBV6-5	CASSYSNNEKLFF	TGTGCCAGCAGTTACTCGAATAATGAAAAACTGTTTTTT
TRBJ2-7	-	TRBD1	TRBV5-1	CASSSRDRGGEQYF	TGCGCCAGCAGCTCCCGGGACAGGGGGGGCGAGCAGTACTTC
TRBJ1-2	few	TRBD1	TRBV27	CASSSFDREDGYTF	TGTGCCAGCAGTTCCTTCGACAGGGAGGATGGCTACACCTTC
TRBJ1-1	many	-	TRBV6-2/TRBV6-3	CASSYGAWANTEAFF	TGTGCCAGCAGTTACGGGGCCTGGGCGAACACTGAAGCTTTCTTT
TRBJ2-7	many	-	TRBV15	CATSISVRVRDEQYF	TGTGCCACCAGCATATCCGTCAGGGTTCGGGACGAGCAGTACTTC
TRBJ2-3	few	TRBD2	TRBV10-3	CAISESSGSTDTQYF	TGTGCCATCAGTGAGTCTAGCGGGAGCACAGATACGCAGTATTTT
TRBJ1-5	-	TRBD1	TRBV20-1	CSASQGQSNQPHHF	TGCAGTGCTAGCCAGGGACAGAGCAATCAGCCCCATCATTTT
TRBJ2-2	-	-	TRBV2	CASSGSRWDTVELFF	TGTGCCAGCAGTGGGTCCCGGTGGGACACCGTGGAGCTGTTTTTT
TRBJ1-1	-	-	TRBV10-3	CAISERPANTEAFF	TGTGCCATCAGTGAGCGACCAGCGAACACTGAAGCTTTCTTT
TRBJ2-7	-	-	TRBV28	CASSLSKAKNYEQYF	TGTGCCAGCAGTTTATCTAAAGCGAAGAACTACGAGCAGTACTTC
TRBJ2-3	-	TRBD1	TRBV7-4	CASSLDEGLTGGTDTQYF	TGTGCCAGCAGCTTAGATGAGGGGTTGACAGGGGGCACAGATACGCAGTATTTT
TRBJ2-7	-	-	TRBV7-6	CASSSGLSAEQYF	TGTGCCAGCAGCTCGGGACTTTCAGCCGAGCAGTACTTC
TRBJ1-2	-	TRBD1	TRBV28	CASRLGGGGTGGYTF	TGTGCCAGCAGACTAGGGGGCGGAGGAACTGGTGGCTACACCTTC
TRBJ1-2	-	-	TRBV24-1	CATSDFGGRGYTF	TGTGCCACCAGTGATTTTGGGGGTAGGGGCTACACCTTC
TRBJ2-6	many	TRBD1	TRBV5-1	CASSPRQGAGANVLTF	TGCGCCAGCAGCCCAAGGCAGGGGGCTGGGGCCAACGTCCTGACTTTC
TRBJ2-7	many	TRBD2	TRBV20-1	CSATGTRGAYEQYF	TGCAGTGCTACCGGGACTAGGGGGGCCTACGAGCAGTACTTC
TRBJ2-7	few	-	TRBV5-6	CASSFRFGEYEQYF	TGTGCCAGCAGCTTTAGGTTTGGGGAGTACGAGCAGTACTTC
TRBJ2-1	few	TRBD1	TRBV11-2	CASSSIRDRVRDEQFF	TGTGCCAGCAGCTCTATCCGGGACAGGGTTAGGGATGAGCAGTTCTTC
TRBJ2-5	-	TRBD2	TRBV3-1	CASSQEGSGRKETQYF	TGTGCCAGCAGTCAAGAGGGTAGCGGGAGGAAAGAGACCCAGTACTTC
TRBJ1-5	medium-sized	-	TRBV7-9	CASSLDGSGGPQHF	TGTGCCAGCAGCTTAGACGGCTCCGGGGGGCCCCAGCATTTT
TRBJ2-5	few	-	TRBV28	CASIPSTGGGETQYF	TGTGCCAGCATTCCCTCGACCGGAGGCGGAGAGACCCAGTACTTC
TRBJ2-5	few	TRBD2	TRBV7-3	CASSLSGRPRETQYF	TGTGCCAGCAGCTTAAGCGGGAGGCCCAGGGAGACCCAGTACTTC
TRBJ2-4	-	-	TRBV7-2	CASSPAEGPYIQYF	TGTGCCAGCAGCCCAGCGGAGGGGCCATACATTCAGTACTTC
TRBJ2-1	-	-	TRBV27	CASSPFLAPSSYNEQFF	TGTGCCAGCAGTCCTTTTCTAGCTCCGAGCTCCTACAATGAGCAGTTCTTC